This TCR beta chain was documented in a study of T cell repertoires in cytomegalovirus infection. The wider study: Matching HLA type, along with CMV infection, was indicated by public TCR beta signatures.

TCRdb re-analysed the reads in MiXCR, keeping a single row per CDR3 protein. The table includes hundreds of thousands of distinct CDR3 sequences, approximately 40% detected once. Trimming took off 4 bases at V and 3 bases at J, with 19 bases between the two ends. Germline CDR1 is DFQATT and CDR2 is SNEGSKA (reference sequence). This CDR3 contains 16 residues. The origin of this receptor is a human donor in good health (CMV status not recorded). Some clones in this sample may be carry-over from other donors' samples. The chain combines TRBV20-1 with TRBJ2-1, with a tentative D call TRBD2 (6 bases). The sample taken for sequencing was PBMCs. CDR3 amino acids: CSAIPQLAAHYNEQFF. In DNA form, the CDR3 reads TGCAGTGCTATTCCCCAATTAGCGGCCCACTACAATGAGCAGTTCTTC.